This is a list of T cell receptor beta chains from one sample in a study of blood T cell repertoires in COVID-19. The repertoire was sequenced with immunoSEQ multiplex PCR; TCRdb's copy has only in-frame clones and lacks some. Here the sample spans about 400,000 clones, roughly 87% being singletons. Source material: PBMCs or T cells enriched from blood (not recorded which). These receptors came from a woman aged 40 to 50 with acute COVID-19. Both conserved end residues are part of each CDR3. The D gene is left open where the match is weak. Rows give clone size only sometimes, using once, few, many, or a class for an expanded clone.

clone_size	d_call	j_call	cdr3_length	v_call	cdr3_aa	cdr3_nt
once	TRBD2	TRBJ2-7	15	TRBV11-2	CASRRLAGAPGEQYF	TGTGCCAGCAGGCGACTAGCGGGGGCCCCAGGGGAGCAGTACTTC
-	-	TRBJ1-1	13	TRBV14	CASSQTGSTEAFF	TGTGCCAGCAGCCAAACAGGGTCCACTGAAGCTTTCTTT
-	-	TRBJ1-4	15	TRBV5-5	CASSFWGAEGGKLFF	TGTGCCAGCAGCTTTTGGGGTGCCGAGGGTGGAAAACTGTTTTTT
-	TRBD1	TRBJ1-6	16	TRBV15	CATSRDPGTGEGPLHF	TGTGCCACCAGCAGAGACCCCGGGACAGGTGAGGGTCCCCTCCACTTT
-	TRBD2	TRBJ2-3	16	TRBV5-1	CASSPNSGGAADTQYF	TGCGCCAGCAGCCCCAATAGCGGGGGGGCTGCAGATACGCAGTATTTT
-	TRBD1	TRBJ2-2	18	TRBV13	CASSSTGFGQANTGELFF	TGTGCCAGCAGCTCTACGGGTTTCGGACAGGCGAACACCGGGGAGCTGTTTTTT
-	TRBD1	TRBJ1-1	16	TRBV19	CASSIGQGALYTEAFF	TGTGCCAGTAGTATAGGCCAGGGGGCTTTATACACTGAAGCTTTCTTT
-	-	TRBJ1-3	13	TRBV15	CATSRTAGNTIYF	TGTGCCACCAGCAGGACAGCTGGAAACACCATATATTTT
-	TRBD1	TRBJ1-4	15	TRBV9	CASSPGGATNEKLFF	TGTGCCAGCAGCCCAGGGGGCGCAACTAATGAAAAACTGTTTTTT
once	TRBD1	TRBJ2-7	12	TRBV10-2	CASRGQTYEQYF	TGCGCCAGCAGGGGACAGACCTACGAGCAGTACTTC